This T cell receptor beta chain was recovered during a study of cytomegalovirus exposure and HLA in healthy donors. With respect to this clone: Its antigen is as yet unknown.

PCR primers comprised 60 Vbeta and 13 Jbeta primers. Profiling relied on immunoSEQ multiplex PCR, and the TCRdb table lists in-frame clones only, not all of them. The repertoire has 130,000 to 150,000 clones, roughly 70% of them found once; the top ten carry 4.3%. The study's findings and limits: Sequences of the TCR beta chain were said to predict the HLA-A and HLA-B alleles of most subjects accurately. It was confirmed in vitro that three of the CMV-associated chains were specific for CMV antigens. Cytomegalovirus-associated TCR beta chains were listed, numbering 150 to 200.

Germline trimming cut 6 bases from V and 5 bases from J; bases unmatched to any gene: 6. The V gene's germline CDR1 is MNHNY and CDR2 SVGAGI (reference sequence). The CDR3 length is 15 residues. The chain links TRBV6-6 to TRBJ2-1, with TRBD2 identical over 11 bases. This TCR was sampled from a man between 18 and 35 years old in good health and CMV-seropositive. Sequencing was performed on PBMCs. This CDR3 is CASRGTSGRDNEQFF. Here the CDR3 DNA reads TGTGCCAGCAGGGGAACTAGCGGGAGAGACAATGAGCAGTTCTTC.